Each of the 12 T cell receptor beta chains below was sequenced from the same sample in a study of CD8+ T cells in alopecia areata. Extracted RNA was reverse transcribed into cDNA, the sequencing template. Sequenced by immunoSEQ multiplex PCR; TCRdb stores in-frame clones only, minus some. The sample records 130,000 to 150,000 clones, around 50% being singletons. The sequencing input was CD4+ T cells sorted from blood. Receptors originate from a human donor with alopecia areata.

The V and J genes are TRBV7-9 and TRBJ2-1; D is ambiguous. The CDR3 covers 15 residues. With 0 bases removed from V and 5 bases from J, the gap between germline ends came to 11 bases. Germline V gene sequence: CDR1 SEHNR, CDR2 FQNEAQ (reference sequence). The DNA of the CDR3 is TGTGCCAGCAGCTTAGCTCGGGCGGCTCACAATGAGCAGTTCTTC. Residues: CASSLARAAHNEQFF.

The chain employs TRBV5-1 and TRBJ2-5, with 7 bases matching TRBD1. With 2 bases clipped from V and 0 bases from J, the junction kept 1 base outside the gene matches. CDR1 is SGHRS, CDR2 YFSETQ, per germline. The CDR3 contains 14 residues. This CDR3 is CASSFTGDQETQYF. CDR3 DNA: TGCGCCAGCAGCTTCACAGGGGACCAAGAGACCCAGTACTTC.

This clone has more than one count but fewer than ten. This chain links TRBV6-5 with TRBJ2-7, with TRBD2 matching 14 bases. J was trimmed by 5 bases and V by 6 bases; bases with no gene match: 6. The germline CDR1 and CDR2 sequences are MNHEY and SVGAGI. CDR3 length: 15 residues. The CDR3 spells CASRAGLAGVDEQYF. Written as DNA, the CDR3 is TGTGCCAGCAGAGCGGGACTAGCGGGAGTAGACGAGCAGTACTTC.

For the CDR3, the DNA is TGTGCCAGCAGTGGATCCGGGACAGGTGAGCAGTTCTTC. Its translation is CASSGSGTGEQFF. The rearrangement joins TRBV6-5 to TRBJ2-1; 8 nucleotides align to TRBD1. V was pared by 5 bases and J by 9 bases, with 6 bases of the junction left unmatched. Germline V gene data show CDR1 as MNHEY and CDR2 as SVGAGI. The CDR3 is made up of 13 amino acids.

In this sample, this clone turned up a few times. The chain links TRBV6-5 to TRBJ1-5; maybe TRBD1 (5 bases). From germline, CDR1 is MNHEY and CDR2 SVGAGI. The CDR3 consists of 14 residues. Trimming removed 5 bases at V and 8 bases at J, with 16 bases between. The CDR3 DNA reads TGTGCCAGCAGTGGGGGAGTGGGGTTGGAGCCCCAGCATTTT. It yields the protein CASSGGVGLEPQHF.

The chain couples TRBV7-2 to TRBJ2-1; 7 bases are a match to TRBD1. This CDR3 comprises 15 residues. CDR1 and CDR2 from the germline V gene are SGHTA and FQGNSA. With V trimmed by 5 bases and J by 3 bases, 7 bases remained unmatched. The CDR3 DNA reads as TGTGCCAGCAGCGACACCGGGACAGTCTACAATGAGCAGTTCTTC. As protein: CASSDTGTVYNEQFF.

This chain connects TRBV30 to TRBJ1-4, with unresolved D. The CDR3 length is 11 residues. V shed 2 bases and J shed 3 bases, with 1 base lying between them. Germline assignment: CDR1 GTSNPN and CDR2 SVGIG (reference sequence). In nucleotides, the CDR3 is TGTGCCTGGAGTCCTAATGAAAAACTGTTTTTT. Encoded protein: CAWSPNEKLFF.

This clone was detected only a few times. V usage is TRBV29-1 and J usage is TRBJ2-1, with D unclear. V dropped 4 bases and J dropped 7 bases, with 17 bases sitting between them. The germline V gene encodes CDR1 SQVTM and CDR2 ANQGSEA. The CDR3 runs to 14 residues. The CDR3 bases are TGCAGCGTTGTTAGTGACTGGCTTGGGAATGAGCAGTTCTTC. It specifies CSVVSDWLGNEQFF.

The chain carries TRBV6-5 and TRBJ1-1; D is ambiguous. The CDR3 loop spans 13 amino acids. In germline, CDR1 is MNHEY, CDR2 SVGAGI. The V end was cut by 4 bases, the J end by 0 bases, with 6 bases between. The CDR3 protein is CASSFMMNTEAFF. CDR3 bases: TGTGCCAGCAGTTTCATGATGAACACTGAAGCTTTCTTT.

The V and J genes are TRBV7-9 and TRBJ2-1; 9 nucleotides line up with TRBD1. The CDR3 extends over 13 amino acids. Germline V CDR1 and CDR2: SEHNR, FQNEAQ (reference sequence). Trimming at V came to 5 bases and at J to 10 bases, leaving 6 bases not matched to a gene. CDR3 in amino acids: CASSPGTGREQFF. The CDR3 coding sequence is TGTGCCAGCAGCCCCGGGACAGGGAGGGAGCAGTTCTTC.

The chain uses TRBV7-8 and TRBJ2-5, with D possibly called TRBD1 or TRBD2 (6 bases each). The CDR3 is made up of 16 amino acids. V lost 5 bases and J lost 0, with 16 bases in between. Germline values: CDR1 SGHVS, CDR2 FQNEAQ. The DNA for the CDR3 is TGTGCCAGCAGCCCCTGGGGGCTAGCGAACCAAGAGACCCAGTACTTC. Protein sequence: CASSPWGLANQETQYF.

The chain combines TRBV20-1 with TRBJ2-7; D is uncertain. Trimming shortened V by 1 base and J by 6 bases, and 7 bases separated the two germline ends. Germline CDR1 and CDR2: DFQATT and SNEGSKA (reference sequence). This CDR3 spans 11 amino acids. The CDR3 reads CSARGLGEQYF. The CDR3 nucleotides are TGCAGTGCTAGAGGCCTCGGCGAGCAGTACTTC.